A single TCR beta chain is shown here with its context. Study processing details: Reference gene primers were amplified, and this amplification served to estimate nucleated cell counts. Sequenced by immunoSEQ multiplex PCR; TCRdb stores in-frame clones only, minus some. For V, J and clone size, that table is used; D and trimming come from the DNA. The data contain roughly 280,000 clones, 75% to 90% of them seen just once; the ten biggest clones take up around 1.8%. This record comes from a study of blood T cell repertoires in COVID-19. Background on the study: Whether acute or convalescent, the COVID-19 samples came from the United States, Italy and Spain. T cells, B-cell-depleted T cells, or PBMCs supplied cDNA or gDNA.

CDR1 is LGHDT, CDR2 YNNKEL, per germline (reference sequence). After removal of 0 bases from V and 7 bases from J, the junction contained 11 bases not matched to a gene. The CDR3 totals 17 residues. This rearrangement joins TRBV3-1 (or the pseudogene TRBV3-2) to TRBJ2-1; 8 nucleotides match TRBD1. This TCR was sampled from a man under 40 with active or convalescent COVID-19. The material sequenced was peripheral blood. This CDR3 reads CASSQDRGQQGVNEQFF. In DNA form, the CDR3 reads TGTGCCAGCAGCCAAGATCGAGGACAACAGGGGGTTAATGAGCAGTTCTTC.